This TCR beta chain is drawn from a study of low-dose radiotherapy and immunotherapy resistance in tumors. The time point here: after trial treatment. Sample treatment: LDRT plus nivolumab, ipilimumab, low-dose cyclophosphamide and aspirin (RACIN trial). All of the donors were given nivolumab, ipilimumab, aspirin, low-dose cyclophosphamide and low-dose radiotherapy as part of RACIN, a single-arm trial. There are many counts of this clonotype. Priming of first-strand cDNA relied on TRAV- and TRBV-specific primers (covering alpha and beta chains). With a constant-region primer and a V-primer adapter, TCRs were subjected to around 18 PCR cycles of amplification. A single record per CDR3 protein comes from TCRdb applying MiXCR to the reads. The sample shows some 100,000 distinct CDR3 sequences, around 20% of them seen only once. Deletions cut 8 bases from V and 3 bases from J, with 16 bases between. There are 15 residues in the CDR3. Per the germline V gene, CDR1 is MNHNY and CDR2 is SVGAGI (reference sequence).

This clonotype was obtained from a male donor with prostate cancer. The chain recombines TRBV6-6 with TRBJ1-4; a possible D gene is TRBD1 (5 bases). This specimen was PBMCs, taken after low-dose radiotherapy plus immunotherapy. CDR3 residues: CASEPGRASNEKLFF. The CDR3 DNA is TGTGCCAGCGAGCCGGGACGGGCCTCTAATGAAAAACTGTTTTTT.